This T cell receptor (beta chain) was identified during a study of PD-1 blockade in mismatch repair-deficient tumors (dated by TCRdb to the late 2010s). Regarding the complete study: Between late 2013 and 2016, the trial enrolled 86 consecutive patients with roughly 13 mismatch repair-deficient cancer types, every one of whom had been previously treated and was progressing. Tumor-associated T cell clones were tracked in the peripheral blood of patients responding to PD-1 blockade by deep sequencing of TCR CDR3 regions. Broad study findings and their caveats: Clones residing in the tumor, which were often undetectable in blood before treatment, expanded quickly after pembrolizumab and then contracted, generally before radiologic responses.

In the case of this clone: Its antigen specificity is not known. No much larger clone exists at a distance of one base, and base qualities are not known.

Mismatch repair deficiency in every enrolled patient was established by polymerase chain reaction or immunohistochemistry. TCR sequencing was carried out for a few patients who responded to pembrolizumab therapy. The phase II trial prospectively tested pembrolizumab PD-1 blockade in advanced mismatch repair-deficient cancers regardless of tissue of origin. Serial peripheral blood T cell samples were collected before and at multiple times after starting PD-1 blockade. Blood sampling times were expressed in weeks after the first pembrolizumab dose. The germline V gene encodes CDR1 MNHEY and CDR2 SMNVEV (reference sequence). From the cysteine through the phenylalanine, the CDR3 covers 14 amino acids. Only the CDR3 portion is preserved as DNA: 42 bases, with reading frame beginning at the first base. The germline ends are 14 bases apart after V is trimmed by 5 bases and J by 6 bases. Receptor libraries were prepared by the immunoSEQ multiplex PCR assay. The immuneACCESS repertoire file appears here via TCRdb, limited to in-frame rearrangements. These files lack a portion of the clones; in checked studies, under half of the deficit traces to unresolved V genes, and the cause of the others is not known. The sample table records approximately 100,000 clones; approximately 83% of these occur just once. The ten largest clonotypes hold around 6.5% of the sample.

The receptor chain draws on TRBV27 and TRBJ2-1; the D gene is possibly TRBD1, with 6 bases matching. This clonotype was sampled from an adult with mismatch repair-deficient cancer. Sequenced material: peripheral blood, taken 36 weeks after starting pembrolizumab. The nucleotide sequence is given as TGTGCCAGCAGTACCCTGGACAGTGTCAATGAGCAGTTCTTC. It specifies CASSTLDSVNEQFF.